The 6 T cell receptor beta chains below all came from one sample that was sequenced in a study of T cell responses to AZD1222 COVID-19 vaccine. Profiling relied on immunoSEQ multiplex PCR, and the TCRdb table lists in-frame clones only, not all of them. Of about 130,000 clones in the sample, about 94% were seen once. The sequenced sample was peripheral blood, obtained on day 0 of AZD1222 vaccination. All receptors come from an adult in good health.

The chain recombines TRBV14 with TRBJ2-7; weak D call: TRBD2 (7 bases). Trimming took 3 bases from V and 6 from J, leaving 15 bases between them. Germline V CDR1 and CDR2: SGHDN, FVKESK. The CDR3 sequence is 14 residues long. CDR3 DNA sequence: TGTGCCAGCAGCCATTGGGGGGGCTTGGGCGAGCAGTACTTC. It yields the protein CASSHWGGLGEQYF. The whole variable domain, remainder taken from reference TRBV14 and TRBJ2-7, is EAGVTQFPSHSVIEKGQTVTLRCDPISGHDNLYWYRRVMGKEIKFLLHFVKESKQDESGMPNNRFLAERTGGTYSTLKVQPAELEDSGVYFCASSHWGGLGEQYFGPGTRLTVT.

CDR3 residues: CASSTTKIGTDPSTDTQYF. CDR3 nucleotide sequence: TGTGCCAGCAGCACGACGAAGATAGGGACAGACCCTAGCACAGATACGCAGTATTTT. The chain employs TRBV7-9 and TRBJ2-3; 7 bases align to TRBD1. Germline assignment: CDR1 SEHNR and CDR2 FQNEAQ (reference sequence). Unmatched junction bases numbered 17, after V lost 5 bases and J lost 0 bases. This CDR3 has 19 residues.

The genes are TRBV9 and TRBJ2-3; TRBD2 matches at 8 bases. Germline V CDR1 and CDR2: SGDLS, YYNGEE. The length of the CDR3 is 12 residues. The V and J ends lost 3 bases and 15 bases, in that order; junction bases with no gene match: 9. CDR3 nucleotide sequence: TGTGCCAGCAGCGGTAGCGGGACCTCCCGATATTTT. Translation gives CASSGSGTSRYF. The full variable domain, with the rest looked up from reference TRBV9 and TRBJ2-3, is DSGVTQTPKHLITATGQRVTLRCSPRSGDLSVYWYQQSLDQGLQFLIQYYNGEERAKGNILERFSAQQFPDLHSELNLSSLELGDSALYFCASSGSGTSRYFGPGTRLTVL.

The rearrangement links TRBV7-2 to TRBJ1-6, with unresolved D. Germline V gene data show CDR1 as SGHTA and CDR2 as FQGNSA. The germline V and J ends were trimmed by 6 bases and 10 bases, with 16 bases remaining between them. The CDR3 sequence is 14 residues long. CDR3 loop: CASRPGITPSPLHF. For the CDR3, the DNA is TGTGCCAGCAGGCCCGGGATCACTCCCTCACCCCTCCACTTT.

The CDR3 DNA sequence: TGTGCCAGCAGCTTAGAGGGGATTAATGGCTACACCTTC. This encodes CASSLEGINGYTF. The chain links TRBV7-2 to TRBJ1-2, with a tentative D call TRBD1 (5 bases). This CDR3 contains 13 residues. In germline, CDR1 is SGHTA, CDR2 FQGNSA. V lost 1 base and J lost 6, with 9 bases in between. Together with reference TRBV7-2 and TRBJ1-2, the CDR3 gives the full variable domain: GAGVSQSPSNKVTEKGKDVELRCDPISGHTALYWYRQSLGQGLEFLIYFQGNSAPDKSGLPSDRFSAERTGGSVSTLTIQRTQQEDSAVYLCASSLEGINGYTFGSGTRLTVV.

The genes are TRBV7-9 and TRBJ1-1; D remains ambiguous. Trimming pared 0 bases from V and 1 base from J, leaving 9 bases between. CDR3 size: 15 residues. Germline-derived CDR1 and CDR2 are SEHNR and FQNEAQ (reference sequence). The CDR3 bases are TGTGCCAGCAGCTTAGCGGTAGGGCAGAACACTGAAGCTTTCTTT. Protein product: CASSLAVGQNTEAFF.